This T cell receptor beta chain was observed in a study of CD8 T cells in Susac syndrome. It was treatment-naive patients with stable or active relapsing-remitting disease who made up the multiple sclerosis controls. CD8+ and CD4+ T cells were negatively isolated; TEMRA cells were FACS-enriched. Per the germline V gene, CDR1 is SGDLS and CDR2 is YYNGEE. The V and J ends lost 4 bases and 7 bases, in that order; junction bases with no gene match: 10. CDR3 length equals 16 residues. Random hexamers served to reverse transcribe roughly 0.45 to 1 ug RNA. TCR beta CDR3 was amplified by immunoSEQ multiplex PCR. This amplification extended across 54 Vbeta and 13 Jbeta segments. Using its own MiXCR run on the immunoSEQ multiplex PCR reads, TCRdb lists one record per CDR3 protein. The sample records approximately 130,000 distinct CDR3 sequences, approximately 89% being singletons.

The sequenced sample was CD8+ T cells from PBMCs. The receptor comes from a human donor with multiple sclerosis. The chain combines TRBV9 with TRBJ2-7; TRBD2 agrees at 14 bases. CDR3 protein: CASSPGTSGRSGEQYF. As DNA, the CDR3 is TGTGCCAGCAGCCCCGGGACTAGCGGGAGATCGGGGGAGCAGTACTTC.